The sequence of this TCR beta chain was determined in a study of radiation and T cells in renal cell carcinoma. CDR1 and CDR2 from the germline V gene are MNHNY and SVGAGI (reference sequence). This CDR3 region has 13 residues. The V end was cut by 5 bases, the J end by 7 bases, with 12 bases between. Time point here: blood 2 weeks post-SBRT. Documented treatment: 15 Gy SBRT to primary tumor, nephrectomy 4 weeks later. Clones were read by immunoSEQ multiplex PCR, and TCRdb kept only the in-frame ones, dropping some. The sample records 100,000 to 150,000 clones, around 81% being singletons. This sequence joins TRBV6-6 and TRBJ2-1; D perhaps matches TRBD1 (5 bases). The source material was blood, sampled from a patient whose treatment included radiotherapy and nephrectomy. This clonotype originated in a man aged 50 to 59 with renal cell carcinoma. This CDR3 reads CASSTTEWNEQFF. As DNA, the CDR3 is TGTGCCAGCAGTACGACAGAGTGGAATGAGCAGTTCTTC.